Below, one T cell receptor beta chain is given with its context. This specimen belongs to a study of T cells in Graves' hyperthyroidism and ophthalmopathy. Study background: Peripheral blood was collected at initial diagnosis, before any treatment.

CDR1 and CDR2 from the germline V gene are WSHSY and SAAADI. The CDR3 runs to 13 residues. The ends were cut back, 8 bases at V and 6 bases at J, with 13 bases in the middle. Using RNA transcripts as the source, TCR beta CDR3 regions were amplified. With the HTBI primer set, the TCR CDR3 went through a first round of RT-PCR. Each CDR3 protein gets one entry after TCRdb re-called the multiplex PCR reads with MiXCR. The profile shows some 440,000 distinct CDR3 sequences, roughly 14% of them singletons. Hyperthyroidism, newly diagnosed and lasting under 2 months, affected patients aged 18 to 65. Exclusion of patients followed from uncontrolled infection, other autoimmune disease, pregnancy or lactation.

Sequenced sample: blood. The chain uses TRBV10-2 and TRBJ2-2; D remains unclear. This TCR came from a woman aged 18-29 years with Graves' hyperthyroidism. The CDR3 DNA sequence: TGCGCCAGCGGAGACGGAGTGGCCGGGGAGCTGTTTTTT. Translation: CASGDGVAGELFF.